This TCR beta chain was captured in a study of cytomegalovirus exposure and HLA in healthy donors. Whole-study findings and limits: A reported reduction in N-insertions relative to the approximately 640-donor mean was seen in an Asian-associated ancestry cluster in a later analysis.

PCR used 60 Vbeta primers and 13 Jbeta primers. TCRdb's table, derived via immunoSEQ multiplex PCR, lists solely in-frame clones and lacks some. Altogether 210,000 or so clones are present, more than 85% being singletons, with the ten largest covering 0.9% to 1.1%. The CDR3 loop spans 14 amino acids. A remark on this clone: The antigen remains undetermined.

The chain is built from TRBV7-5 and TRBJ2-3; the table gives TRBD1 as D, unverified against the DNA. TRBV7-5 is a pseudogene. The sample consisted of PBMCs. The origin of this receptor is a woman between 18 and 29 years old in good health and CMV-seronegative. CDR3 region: CARSPDRGVNTQYF. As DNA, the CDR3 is TGTGCCAGAAGCCCCGACAGGGGGGTAAATACGCAGTATTTT.